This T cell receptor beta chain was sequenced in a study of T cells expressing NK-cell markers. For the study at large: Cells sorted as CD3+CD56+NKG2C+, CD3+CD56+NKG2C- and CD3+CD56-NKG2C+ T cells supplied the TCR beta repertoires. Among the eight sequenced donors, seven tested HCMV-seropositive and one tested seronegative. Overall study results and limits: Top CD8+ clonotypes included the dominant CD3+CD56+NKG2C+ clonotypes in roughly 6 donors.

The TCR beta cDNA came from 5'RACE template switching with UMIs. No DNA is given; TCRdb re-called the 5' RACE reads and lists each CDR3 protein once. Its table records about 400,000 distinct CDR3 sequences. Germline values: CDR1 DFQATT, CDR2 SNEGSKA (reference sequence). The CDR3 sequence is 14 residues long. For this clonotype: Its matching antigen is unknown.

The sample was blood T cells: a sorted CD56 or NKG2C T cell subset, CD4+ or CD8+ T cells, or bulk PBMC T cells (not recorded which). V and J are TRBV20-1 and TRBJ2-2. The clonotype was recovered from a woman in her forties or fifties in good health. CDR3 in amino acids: CSARDRAFIGELFF.